Shown below are 10 T cell receptor beta chains from a single sample sequenced in a study of human T cells and chemical hapten exposure. TCRdb re-called the RACE reads through MiXCR, storing one row per CDR3 protein. Of 80,000 to 95,000 distinct CDR3 sequences in the sample, approximately 10% are singletons; the top ten hold around 2.2%. Time point described: patch test 2, 6 weeks after DPC sensitization. Treatment in this sample: therapeutic diphenylcyclopropenone sensitization with weekly scalp DPC. Here the sequenced sample was whole blood, taken in connection with sensitization to the hapten diphenylcyclopropenone (DPC). The receptors here all came from a man aged 35-49 years with alopecia areata. Some clones in this sample may be carry-over from other donors' samples.

This clonotype occurred a few times. One end of the junction fails to match germline, which may point to a read error. The CDR3 DNA reads TGTGCCAGCAGTCGCCCCCCTGAACCGCCGGACTTC. Encoded protein: CASSRPPEPPDF. The chain employs TRBV28 and TRBJ2-7; D is unresolved. The CDR3 spans 12 residues. CDR1 and CDR2 from the germline V gene are MDHEN and SYDVKM.

The chain recombines TRBV24-1 with TRBJ2-7, with D perhaps matching TRBD1 (6 bases). The CDR3 contains 13 residues. The V gene's germline CDR1 is KGHDR and CDR2 SFDVKD. V was trimmed by 6 bases and J by 0 bases, leaving 8 bases between them. The CDR3 nucleotides read TGTGCCACCAGTCAGGACAGCTCCTACGAGCAGTACGTC. Its translation: CATSQDSSYEQYV.

The chain has TRBV6-5 and TRBJ2-1; D might be TRBD2 (6 bases). Trimming pared 2 bases from V and 15 bases from J, leaving 20 bases between. Germline V gives CDR1 MNHEY, CDR2 SVGAGI. The CDR3 sequence is 14 residues long. The CDR3 reads CASSYTFLAEPLFF. The CDR3, as DNA: TGTGCCAGCAGTTACACATTCTTAGCGGAGCCGCTGTTCTTC.

A few counts support this clonotype. This chain connects TRBV18 to TRBJ1-2, with 7 bases that match TRBD1. The germline CDR1 and CDR2 sequences are KGHSH and LQKENI. CDR3 length: 15 residues. V trimming: 0 bases; J trimming: 2 bases; junction bases outside the gene matches: 3. This CDR3 is CASSPPGGANYGYTF. As DNA, the CDR3 is TGTGCCAGCTCACCACCAGGGGGCGCGAACTATGGCTACACCTTC.

The J gene is TRBJ2-1, the V gene TRBV20-1; 7 nucleotides align to TRBD1. Germline V gene sequence: CDR1 DFQATT, CDR2 SNEGSKA (reference sequence). The CDR3 consists of 14 residues. After removal of 0 bases from V and 7 bases from J, the junction contained 6 bases not matched to a gene. CDR3 bases: TGCAGTGCTAGAGACAGGGGGTGGCGGAATGAGCAGTTCTTC. Protein sequence: CSARDRGWRNEQFF.

This clonotype has ten or more counts. The rearrangement links TRBV7-2 to TRBJ1-1; perhaps TRBD1 as D (6 bases). Germline CDR1 reads SGHTA; CDR2 reads FQGNSA. This CDR3 region has 14 residues. V was trimmed by 4 bases and J by 5 bases, leaving 14 bases between them. CDR3 protein: CASSSYRVGTEAFF. DNA of the CDR3: TGTGCCAGCAGCTCTTACAGGGTAGGAACTGAAGCTTTCTTT.

This chain uses TRBV9 with TRBJ2-4; D is unresolved. Germline V lookup: CDR1 SGDLS, CDR2 YYNGEE. The ends were cut back, 4 bases at V and 6 bases at J, with 8 bases in the middle. CDR3 length equals 12 residues. The CDR3 nucleotides read TGTGCCAGCAGCATCCAACTAAACATTCAGTACTTC. Translated, it gives CASSIQLNIQYF.

The rearrangement links TRBV5-1 to TRBJ2-7; the match to TRBD1 covers 7 bases. The CDR3 has 16 residues. Unmatched junction bases numbered 8, after V lost 2 bases and J lost 0 bases. Germline V lookup: CDR1 SGHRS, CDR2 YFSETQ. The CDR3 DNA follows: TGCGCCAGCAGCTTAATGGGACAGCAAGCCTCCTACGAGCAGTACTTC. Translation: CASSLMGQQASYEQYF.

This clonotype was detected ten times or more. The gene calls are TRBV20-1 and TRBJ1-6, with TRBD1 matching over 9 bases. The CDR3 totals 17 residues. The junction had 13 bases not matched to a gene; V was cut back by 8 bases and J by 2 bases. The germline CDR1 and CDR2 sequences are DFQATT and SNEGSKA (reference sequence). The CDR3 spells CSTTTTTGGPYNSPLHF. CDR3 nucleotides: TGCAGTACGACGACTACTACAGGGGGCCCCTATAATTCACCCCTCCACTTT.

The rearrangement links TRBV7-2 to TRBJ1-5; no reliable D call. V lost 1 base, J lost 6 bases, and 13 bases lay in between. The V gene's germline CDR1 is SGHTA and CDR2 FQGNSA. This CDR3 contains 15 residues. The CDR3 coding sequence is TGTGCCAGCAGCTTAGTAGGAGGCGAGGGTCAGCCCCAGCATTTT. Its protein product is CASSLVGGEGQPQHF.